This T cell receptor (beta chain) derives from a study of cytomegalovirus exposure and HLA in healthy donors (dated by TCRdb to 2017 to 2019). For context, the study as a whole: A later analysis indicated that the 110 or so validation repertoires were generated on the platform also employed for the approximately 700 repertoires of the first cohort. The aim of the study was to test whether cataloging public T cell receptors could identify signatures of past pathogen exposure. Along with the approximately 620-subject first cohort, a separate validation cohort of over a hundred different subjects was used. High-throughput TCR immunosequencing, statistical association of individual TCRs with disease status, and machine learning were combined to predict cytomegalovirus infection status. Overall results and qualifications from the work: While some public TCRs were present in many individuals, most TCR sequences turned up only very rarely across donors. In vitro tests confirmed that three of the cytomegalovirus-associated TCR beta chains recognize cytomegalovirus antigens. According to the authors, the approach could potentially be generalized to other disease states and immunological phenotypes. The validation cohort had no HLA typing available for a later analysis, so co-occurrence within that cohort was assessed over all 120 or so repertoires. In the study, about 150 TCR beta chains were listed as associated with cytomegalovirus. Of the cluster scores, around 95% were above 0 in a later analysis, which found that TCRs clustered in the first cohort also tended to co-occur in the 95 to 150 validation repertoires. The classifier was reported to diagnose cytomegalovirus status with high specificity and sensitivity in both the original cohort and the validation cohort.

Library creation used the immunoSEQ multiplex PCR assay. The authors processed their data as follows. To diagnose cytomegalovirus status from the catalog of TCR beta chain sequences, a statistical classification framework was built. TCRdb took over this immuneACCESS table, retaining in-frame rearrangements with V and J assigned. Such tables are incomplete; in checked studies, under half of the missing clones stem from an unresolved V gene, and the remainder is unexplained. V and J calls and clone size follow that table, whereas D and trimming were derived from the DNA. This sample has around 150,000 clones in its table, and approximately 84% of those were observed once. Roughly 29% of the sample lies in the top ten. The donors were included in the validation cohort of some 120 subjects, a group kept apart from the roughly 700-subject first cohort. Points on this clone: Its antigen is not yet known. The record has no base qualities; no much larger clone is one base away.

CDR1 and CDR2 were assigned from the germline V gene as SNHLY and FYNNEI. For this chain, trimming is 4 bases at the V end and 5 bases at the J end, and the number of junction bases without a gene match is 6. The CDR3 runs 14 residues from the cysteine to the phenylalanine. Solely the CDR3 DNA is kept, with 42 bases framed from the first base. The sequence was obtained from a young man in good health and CMV-seropositive. The rearrangement joined TRBV2 to TRBJ1-2; 8 junctional bases match TRBD1. Sample: PBMCs. This receptor carries the CDR3 CASSGDRLVYGYTF. The DNA sequence is TGTGCCAGCAGTGGGGACAGGCTTGTTTATGGCTACACCTTC.